Listed below are T cell receptor beta chains from one sample, sequenced in a study of T cell repertoires and HLA-DP antigens. Profiling relied on immunoSEQ multiplex PCR, and the TCRdb table lists in-frame clones only, not all of them. The table includes around 2,000 clones, nearly 80% detected once. Sample: CD137- CD4+ T cells from cultured PBMCs. The receptors stem from a woman between 18 and 30 years old in good health and CMV-seronegative. The CDR3 runs from the conserved cysteine through the conserved F or W. A D gene is named only where the DNA matches it firmly. Where a row states a size, it is once, few, many or the class of an expanded clone; other rows omit it.

j_call v_call d_call clone_size cdr3_nt cdr3_aa
TRBJ2-1 TRBV18 TRBD1 - TGTGCCAGCTCACCCCTTTCGACAGGGCAGGGCAATGAGCAGTTCTTC CASSPLSTGQGNEQFF
TRBJ2-5 TRBV29-1 - - TGCAGCGTTGAGAGACCCAAAGGAGAGACCCAGTACTTC CSVERPKGETQYF
TRBJ2-2 TRBV11-1 - - TGTGCCAGCAGCTTCCTACGGAACACCGGGGAGCTGTTTTTT CASSFLRNTGELFF
TRBJ1-2 TRBV7-3 - - TGTGCCAGCAGCCCCCCGAACAACTATGGCTACACCTTC CASSPPNNYGYTF
TRBJ1-5 TRBV23-1 - - TGCGCCAGCAGTCAATCGGGGGGGAGCAATCAGCCCCAGCATTTT CASSQSGGSNQPQHF
TRBJ2-2 TRBV5-1 - few TGCGCCAGCTCCCTTAGCCCCAACACCGGGGAGCTGTTTTTT CASSLSPNTGELFF
TRBJ1-5 TRBV28 - - TGTGCCAGCAGTTTAGGGGGGGGGAGGCAGCCCCAGCATTTT CASSLGGGRQPQHF
TRBJ1-1 TRBV2 - - TGTGCCAGCTCCCTACAGGGCTTAAACACTGAAGCTTTCTTT CASSLQGLNTEAFF
TRBJ1-6 TRBV6-1 - - TGTGCCAGCAGCGCGGGGGCGCCCGGGTATTCACCCCTCCACTTT CASSAGAPGYSPLHF
TRBJ1-3 TRBV4-3 TRBD1 - TGCGCCAGCAGCCAAGGGGGACAGGGAAACACCATATATTTT CASSQGGQGNTIYF
TRBJ2-2 TRBV28 TRBD1 - TGTGCCAGCAGAACGACAGGGAGTTACGGGGAGCTGTTTTTT CASRTTGSYGELFF
TRBJ1-1 TRBV13 - - TGTGCCAGCAAGAAGGACAGGAACACTGAAGCTTTCTTT CASKKDRNTEAFF
TRBJ2-2 TRBV11-2 TRBD2 - TGTGCCAGCAGCATCTACGGGACTAGCGGTGGCGGGGAGCTGTTTTTT CASSIYGTSGGGELFF
TRBJ1-5 TRBV4-1 TRBD1 - TGCGCCAGCAGCCGGAACCAGGGACAGGGCTACAATCAGCCCCAGCATTTT CASSRNQGQGYNQPQHF
TRBJ2-5 TRBV4-2 TRBD2 - TGTGCCAGCAGCCAAGGACCAGCGGGGGTTGAGACCCAGTACTTC CASSQGPAGVETQYF
TRBJ2-1 TRBV27 TRBD2 - TGTGCCAGCAGTTTACGGCGGGGGGGCCTCAATGAGCAGTTCTTC CASSLRRGGLNEQFF
TRBJ2-1 TRBV7-3 - - TGTGCCAGCAGCTTCACAGGTAACAATGAGCAGTTCTTC CASSFTGNNEQFF
TRBJ1-5 TRBV28 - - TGTGCCAGCCAAGGAAAGCGCAATCAGCCCCAGCATTTT CASQGKRNQPQHF
TRBJ2-3 TRBV4-3 TRBD2 - TGCGCCAGCAGCCGCTCTAGCGGGGGGAGGGATACGCAGTATTTT CASSRSSGGRDTQYF
TRBJ1-1 TRBV2 - once TGTGCCAGCACTGGGGCCTGGGTGCGAACTGAAGCTTTCTTT CASTGAWVRTEAFF
TRBJ2-3 TRBV10-3 - - TGTGCCATCGCGACCTTCACAGATACGCAGTATTTT CAIATFTDTQYF
TRBJ1-2 TRBV7-3 - - TGTGCCAGCAGCCCAGGGACAAAATCCTATGGCTACACCTTC CASSPGTKSYGYTF
TRBJ1-2 TRBV28 TRBD1 - TGTGCCAGCAGGGGGACAGGTTATGGCTACACCTTC CASRGTGYGYTF
TRBJ2-7 TRBV7-3 - - TGTGCCAGCAGTTTCGAGGGCGAGCAGTACTTC CASSFEGEQYF
TRBJ2-1 TRBV11-2 - - TGTGCCAGCAGCTTTCAGGGTGAGCAGTTCTTC CASSFQGEQFF
TRBJ2-2 TRBV5-1 TRBD1 large TGCGCCAGCACCCGCACAGGGGCCGGGGAGCTGTTTTTT CASTRTGAGELFF
TRBJ2-1 TRBV4-3 TRBD1 once TGCGCCAGCAGCCAATACAGGGGGAAGATATACAATGAGCAGTTCTTC CASSQYRGKIYNEQFF
TRBJ1-5 TRBV6-5 TRBD1 - TGTGCCAGCTCGGGCAGGGGGCAGTTCAATCAGCCCCAGCATTTT CASSGRGQFNQPQHF
TRBJ2-1 TRBV6-6 TRBD1 - TGTGCCAGCAGTCTGCCAGGGGGTACCTACAATGAGCAGTTCTTC CASSLPGGTYNEQFF
TRBJ1-5 TRBV6-5 - - TGTGCCAGCAGTTACGCCCCTGGGGCGTCCCCGACCCAGCATTTT CASSYAPGASPTQHF
TRBJ2-3 TRBV11-3 - - TGTGCCAGCAGCGAAAACCCAACTAGCACAGATACGCAGTATTTT CASSENPTSTDTQYF
TRBJ1-1 TRBV6-6 TRBD1 - TGTGCCAGCAGTTGGGGGGACAGGGGATTGACTGAAGCTTTCTTT CASSWGDRGLTEAFF
TRBJ2-3 TRBV4-3 - - TGCGCCAGCAGCCAGGACCTAAGTAGCACAGATACGCAGTATTTT CASSQDLSSTDTQYF
TRBJ2-5 TRBV7-9 TRBD2 - TGTGCCAGCAGCCTAAGACGGGGGGGGTCCCAAGAGACCCAGTACTTC CASSLRRGGSQETQYF
TRBJ2-7 TRBV2 - few TGTGCCAGCAGTTTCGAGGGCGAGCAGTACTTC CASSFEGEQYF
TRBJ1-1 TRBV21-1 - - TGTGCCAGCAGCAAAAAAGGTACTCGGTGCACTGAAGCTTTCTTT CASSKKGTRCTEAFF
TRBJ2-3 TRBV28 TRBD2 once TGTGCCAGCGTCCGGCTAGCGGGGAATACGCAGTATTTT CASVRLAGNTQYF
TRBJ2-5 TRBV5-1 - - TGCGCCAGCAGCTTGGAACGGCAAGAGACCCAGTACTTC CASSLERQETQYF
TRBJ1-1 TRBV29-1 - few TGCAGCGCCCGAACCGGGAACACTGAAGCTTTCTTT CSARTGNTEAFF
TRBJ1-4 TRBV5-6 TRBD1 - TGTGCCAGCAGCGGCACCAAGGGACAGGCCGCAAATGAAAAACTGTTTTTT CASSGTKGQAANEKLFF
TRBJ2-1 TRBV15 - large TGTGCCACCGGACGGGCTAGTCCCTACAATGAGCAGTTCTTC CATGRASPYNEQFF
TRBJ2-1 TRBV7-2 - - TGTGCCAGCAGCTTTCACCCCGGGACAATTAGGAATGAGCAGTTCTTC CASSFHPGTIRNEQFF
TRBJ2-1 TRBV7-6 TRBD1 - TGTGCCAGCAGCAAGGACAGGGAGGCCTACAATGAGCAGTTCTTC CASSKDREAYNEQFF
TRBJ2-3 TRBV2 - - TGTGCCAGCAGCTTGGGGGGGCCATCGATGGATACGCAGTATTTT CASSLGGPSMDTQYF
TRBJ1-4 TRBV7-8 - few TGTGCCAGCAGCTTAGGGGGGGGCGACGAAAAACTGTTTTTT CASSLGGGDEKLFF
TRBJ1-4 TRBV6-5 TRBD1 few TGTGCCAGCTTCAGGGGGCGGACTGAAAAACTGTTTTTT CASFRGRTEKLFF